Here is one T cell receptor beta chain with its context. Its specificity is not known. The data originate from a study of T cell responses to AZD1222 COVID-19 vaccine. Study information: Researchers grouped second doses given at about 4 or about 12 weeks into one pool.

Study conclusions and caveats: The sample set comprised mostly white British donors with more females, and clonal diversity was possibly underestimated. Vaccine-related CD4 TCRs covered spike, predominating at 160-218 and 743-854. No day 14 peak samples; only post-peak repertoires were characterized.

Clones were sequenced by immunoSEQ multiplex PCR, and TCRdb holds only the in-frame ones, with some missing. Of 97,000 or so clones in the sample, over 75% are singletons; the top ten hold 2.5% to 3%. Trimming removed 1 base at V and 6 bases at J, with 9 bases between. CDR3 size: 13 residues. Germline V gene sequence: CDR1 LGHDT, CDR2 YNNKEL (reference sequence). This TCR derives from an adult in good health. Sequenced here: peripheral blood, sampled on day 0 of AZD1222 vaccination. This rearrangement joins TRBV3-1 (or the pseudogene TRBV3-2) to TRBJ1-2; D is unresolved. CDR3 DNA sequence: TGTGCCAGCAGCCAAGTTTCAGTTAATGGCTACACCTTC. This translates into CASSQVSVNGYTF.